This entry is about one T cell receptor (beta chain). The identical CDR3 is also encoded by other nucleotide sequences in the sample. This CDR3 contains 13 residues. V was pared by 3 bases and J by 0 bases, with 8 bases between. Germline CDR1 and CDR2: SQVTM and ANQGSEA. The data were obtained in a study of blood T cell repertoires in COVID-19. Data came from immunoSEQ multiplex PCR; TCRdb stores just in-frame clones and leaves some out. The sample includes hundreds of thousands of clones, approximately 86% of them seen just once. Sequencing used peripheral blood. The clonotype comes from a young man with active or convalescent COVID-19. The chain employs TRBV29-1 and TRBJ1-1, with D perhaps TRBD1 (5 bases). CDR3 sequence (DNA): TGCAGCGTTGAGGGGCAGATGAACACTGAAGCTTTCTTT. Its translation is CSVEGQMNTEAFF.